This T cell receptor beta chain was obtained from a study of regulatory T cells in long-lasting Graves disease. iRepertoire HTBI primers and Arm-PCR of CDR3 regions built TCR beta libraries. TCRdb re-called the multiplex PCR reads through MiXCR, storing one row per CDR3 protein. The sample shows more than 300,000 distinct CDR3 sequences, around 16% of them seen only once. Germline-derived CDR1 and CDR2 are MNHNS and SASEGT. Germline trimming cut 5 bases from V and 6 bases from J; bases unmatched to any gene: 9. This CDR3 spans 14 amino acids. This clonotype was counted at least ten times. Time point in this sample: newly diagnosed GD, antithyroid drugs for less than 3 months. PBMC-extracted RNA yielded the TCR library. This sample was also put to use in a study of T cells in Graves' hyperthyroidism and ophthalmopathy.

The clonotype comes from a woman aged 18-29 years with Graves disease. Material: peripheral blood mononuclear cells (PBMCs), obtained at new diagnosis, from a patient treated with antithyroid drugs. This chain joins TRBV6-1 and TRBJ2-7, with 8 positions matching TRBD1. CDR3 DNA: TGTGCCAGCAGTCTCCGGACAGGGATGGTCGAGCAGTACTTC. Translated, it gives CASSLRTGMVEQYF.